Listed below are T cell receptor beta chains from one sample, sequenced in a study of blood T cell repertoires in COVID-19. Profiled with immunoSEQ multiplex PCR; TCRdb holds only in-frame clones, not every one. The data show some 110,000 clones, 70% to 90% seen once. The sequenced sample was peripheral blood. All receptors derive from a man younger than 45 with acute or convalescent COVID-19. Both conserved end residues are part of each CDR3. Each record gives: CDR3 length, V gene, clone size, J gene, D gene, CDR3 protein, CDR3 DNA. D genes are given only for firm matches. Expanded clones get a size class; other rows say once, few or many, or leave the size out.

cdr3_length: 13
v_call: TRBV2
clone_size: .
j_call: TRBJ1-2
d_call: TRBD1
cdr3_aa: CASNNRGRDGYTF
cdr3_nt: TGTGCCAGCAATAACAGGGGGCGAGATGGCTACACCTTC

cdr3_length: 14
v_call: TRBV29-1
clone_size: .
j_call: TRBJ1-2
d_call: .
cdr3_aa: CSVPMTQGTYGYTF
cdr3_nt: TGCAGCGTACCTATGACGCAGGGGACCTATGGCTACACCTTC

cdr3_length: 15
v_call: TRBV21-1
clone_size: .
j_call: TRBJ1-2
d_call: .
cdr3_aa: CASSKMGQGECGYTF
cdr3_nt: TGTGCCAGCAGCAAGATGGGACAGGGGGAGTGTGGCTACACCTTC

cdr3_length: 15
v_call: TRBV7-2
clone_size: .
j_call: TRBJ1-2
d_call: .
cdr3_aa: CASSTQAPPAYGYTF
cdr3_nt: TGTGCCAGCAGCACACAGGCCCCTCCTGCCTATGGCTACACCTTC

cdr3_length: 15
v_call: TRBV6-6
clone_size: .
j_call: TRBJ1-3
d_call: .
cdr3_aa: CASSPTWQFGNTIYF
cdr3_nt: TGTGCCAGCAGCCCCACGTGGCAGTTCGGAAACACCATATATTTT

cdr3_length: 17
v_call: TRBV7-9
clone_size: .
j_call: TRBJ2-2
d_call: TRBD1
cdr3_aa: CASSFPSDRADTGELFF
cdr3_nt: TGTGCCAGCAGCTTTCCTTCTGACAGGGCTGACACCGGGGAGCTGTTTTTT

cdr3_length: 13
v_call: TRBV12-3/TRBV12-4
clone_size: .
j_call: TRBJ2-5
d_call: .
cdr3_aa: CASSLIPQETQYF
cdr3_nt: TGTGCCAGCAGCCTTATCCCCCAAGAGACCCAGTACTTC

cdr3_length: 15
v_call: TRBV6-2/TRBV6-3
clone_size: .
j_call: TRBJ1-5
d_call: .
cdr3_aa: CASSPPRGSGQPQHF
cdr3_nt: TGTGCCAGCAGTCCCCCACGGGGATCCGGACAGCCCCAGCATTTT

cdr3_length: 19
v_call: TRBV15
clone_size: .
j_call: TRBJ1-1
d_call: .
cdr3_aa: CATSRDRWGGDARNTEAFF
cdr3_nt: TGTGCCACCAGCAGGGACCGGTGGGGGGGGGACGCCAGGAACACTGAAGCTTTCTTT

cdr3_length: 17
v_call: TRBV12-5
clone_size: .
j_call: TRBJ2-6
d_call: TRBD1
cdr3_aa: CASGLPTGLAGANVLTF
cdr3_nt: TGTGCTAGTGGTTTGCCGACAGGGTTGGCTGGGGCCAACGTCCTGACTTTC

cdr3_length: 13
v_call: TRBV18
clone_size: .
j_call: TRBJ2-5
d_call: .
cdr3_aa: CASSPGVEETQYF
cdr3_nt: TGTGCCAGCTCTCCTGGAGTCGAGGAGACCCAGTACTTC

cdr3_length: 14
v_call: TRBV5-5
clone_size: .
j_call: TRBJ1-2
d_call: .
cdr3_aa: CASSLAGAGYGYTF
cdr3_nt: TGTGCCAGCAGCTTGGCAGGGGCAGGGTATGGCTACACCTTC

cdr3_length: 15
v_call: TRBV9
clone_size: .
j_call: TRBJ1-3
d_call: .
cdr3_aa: CASSAGTSSGNTIYF
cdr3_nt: TGTGCCAGCAGCGCCGGTACGAGCTCTGGAAACACCATATATTTT

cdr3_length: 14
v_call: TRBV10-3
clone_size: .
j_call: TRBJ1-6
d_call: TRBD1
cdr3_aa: CAISESTGLAPLHF
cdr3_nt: TGTGCCATCAGTGAGTCGACAGGGCTGGCACCCCTCCACTTT

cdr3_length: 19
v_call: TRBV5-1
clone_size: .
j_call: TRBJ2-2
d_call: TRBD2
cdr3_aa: CASSLGRGSSGRNTGELFF
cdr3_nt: TGCGCCAGCAGCTTGGGCAGGGGATCTAGCGGGAGGAACACCGGGGAGCTGTTTTTT

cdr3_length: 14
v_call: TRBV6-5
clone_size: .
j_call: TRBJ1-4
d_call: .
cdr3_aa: CASSYGRSRERLFF
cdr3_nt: TGTGCCAGCAGTTACGGTCGTAGCCGGGAAAGACTGTTTTTT

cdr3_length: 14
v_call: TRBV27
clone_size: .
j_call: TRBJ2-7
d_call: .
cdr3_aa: CASSPILLSYEQYF
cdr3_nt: TGTGCCAGCAGCCCTATCCTTCTATCCTACGAGCAGTACTTC

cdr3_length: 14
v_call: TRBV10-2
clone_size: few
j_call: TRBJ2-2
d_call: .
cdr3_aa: CATKIGSGFGELFF
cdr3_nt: TGCGCCACCAAGATAGGGAGTGGGTTCGGGGAGCTGTTTTTT

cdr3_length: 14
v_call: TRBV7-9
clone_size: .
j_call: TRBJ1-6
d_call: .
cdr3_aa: CASSLVGLASPLHF
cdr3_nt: TGTGCCAGCAGCTTAGTGGGTCTAGCTTCACCCCTCCACTTT

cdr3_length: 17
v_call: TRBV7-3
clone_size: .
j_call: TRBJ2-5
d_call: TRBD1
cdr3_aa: CASSPQGGHPSRETQYF
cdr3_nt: TGTGCCAGCAGCCCACAGGGGGGACACCCATCGCGAGAGACCCAGTACTTC

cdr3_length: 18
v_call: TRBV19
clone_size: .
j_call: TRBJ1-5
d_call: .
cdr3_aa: CASSIKGSGIGSNQPQHF
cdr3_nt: TGTGCCAGTAGTATTAAGGGTTCAGGGATTGGAAGCAATCAGCCCCAGCATTTT

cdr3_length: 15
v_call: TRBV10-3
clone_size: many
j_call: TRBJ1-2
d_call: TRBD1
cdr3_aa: CAISEGQGANYGYTF
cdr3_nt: TGTGCCATCAGTGAGGGACAGGGGGCTAACTATGGCTACACCTTC

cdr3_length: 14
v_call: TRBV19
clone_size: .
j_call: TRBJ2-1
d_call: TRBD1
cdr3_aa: CASRTGGDYNEQFF
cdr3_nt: TGTGCCAGTAGGACAGGGGGGGACTACAATGAGCAGTTCTTC

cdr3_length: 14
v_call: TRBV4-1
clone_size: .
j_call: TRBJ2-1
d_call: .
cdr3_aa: CASSQISGNDEQFF
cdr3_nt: TGCGCCAGCAGCCAAATCTCAGGGAATGATGAGCAGTTCTTC

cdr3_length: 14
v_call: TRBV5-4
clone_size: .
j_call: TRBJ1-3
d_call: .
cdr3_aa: CASSHNNELNTIYF
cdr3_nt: TGTGCCAGCAGCCACAATAACGAATTAAACACCATATATTTT

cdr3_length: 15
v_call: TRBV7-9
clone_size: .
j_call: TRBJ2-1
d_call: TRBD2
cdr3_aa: CASSLKTSGINEQFF
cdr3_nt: TGTGCCAGCAGCTTAAAGACTAGCGGGATCAATGAGCAGTTCTTC

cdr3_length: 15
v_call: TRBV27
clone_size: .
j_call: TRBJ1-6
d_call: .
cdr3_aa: CASRPYREGNSPLHF
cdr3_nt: TGTGCCAGCAGGCCTTACAGGGAAGGTAATTCACCCCTCCACTTT

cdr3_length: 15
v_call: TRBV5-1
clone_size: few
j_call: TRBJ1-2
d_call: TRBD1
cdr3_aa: CASSWGQGGLYGYTF
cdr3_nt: TGCGCCAGCAGCTGGGGACAGGGGGGCCTCTATGGCTACACCTTC

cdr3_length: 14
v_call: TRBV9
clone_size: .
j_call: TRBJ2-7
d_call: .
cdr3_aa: CASSVGAGEYEQYF
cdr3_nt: TGTGCCAGCAGCGTAGGGGCAGGGGAGTACGAGCAGTACTTC

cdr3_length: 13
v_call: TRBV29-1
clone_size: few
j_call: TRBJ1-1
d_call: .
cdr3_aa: CSVLWGGNTEAFF
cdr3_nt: TGCAGCGTTCTCTGGGGCGGAAACACTGAAGCTTTCTTT

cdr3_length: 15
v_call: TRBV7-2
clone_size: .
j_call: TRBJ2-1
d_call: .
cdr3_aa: CASSSQGISYNEQFF
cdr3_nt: TGTGCCAGCAGCTCTCAGGGGATATCCTACAATGAGCAGTTCTTC

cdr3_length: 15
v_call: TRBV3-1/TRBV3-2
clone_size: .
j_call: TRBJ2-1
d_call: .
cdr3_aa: CASSQDTSGAGEQFF
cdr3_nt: TGTGCCAGCAGCCAAGATACAAGCGGAGCCGGGGAGCAGTTCTTC

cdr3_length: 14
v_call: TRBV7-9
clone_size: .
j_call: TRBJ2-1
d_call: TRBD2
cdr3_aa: CASSRTSGIDEQFF
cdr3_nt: TGTGCCAGCAGCCGGACTAGCGGGATCGATGAGCAGTTCTTC

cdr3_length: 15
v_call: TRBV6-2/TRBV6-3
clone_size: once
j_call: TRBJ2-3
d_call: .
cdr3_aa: CASSSSTTNVYTQYF
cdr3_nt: TGTGCCAGCAGTTCCTCGACAACAAATGTATATACGCAGTATTTT

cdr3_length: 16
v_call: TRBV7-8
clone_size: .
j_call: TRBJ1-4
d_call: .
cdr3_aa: CASSLVRVATNEKLFF
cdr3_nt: TGTGCCAGCAGCTTAGTCAGGGTTGCAACTAATGAAAAACTGTTTTTT

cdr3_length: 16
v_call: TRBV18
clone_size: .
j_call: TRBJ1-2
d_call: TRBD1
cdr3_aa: CASSPPTGTGVGGYTF
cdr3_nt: TGTGCCAGCTCACCACCTACCGGGACAGGGGTCGGTGGCTACACCTTC

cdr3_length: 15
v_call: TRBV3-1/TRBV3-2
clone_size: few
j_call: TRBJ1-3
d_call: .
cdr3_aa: CASSQSGDSGNTIYF
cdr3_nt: TGTGCCAGCAGCCAATCCGGGGACTCTGGAAACACCATATATTTT

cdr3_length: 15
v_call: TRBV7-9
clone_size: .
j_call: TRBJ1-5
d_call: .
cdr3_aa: CASSLYGGSNQPQHF
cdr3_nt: TGTGCCAGCAGCTTATACGGGGGTAGCAATCAGCCCCAGCATTTT

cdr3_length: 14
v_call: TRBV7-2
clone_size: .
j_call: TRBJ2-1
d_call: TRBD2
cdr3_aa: CASSLGTSGGPRVF
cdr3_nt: TGTGCCAGCAGCTTAGGGACTAGCGGGGGGCCGCGAGTCTTC

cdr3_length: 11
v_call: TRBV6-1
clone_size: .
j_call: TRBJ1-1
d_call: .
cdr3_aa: CASSEAAEAFF
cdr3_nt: TGTGCCAGCAGTGAAGCCGCTGAAGCTTTCTTT

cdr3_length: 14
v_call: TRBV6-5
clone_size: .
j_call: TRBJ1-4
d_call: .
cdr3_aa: CASSYSGAEEKLFF
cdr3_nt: TGTGCCAGCAGTTACAGCGGGGCCGAAGAAAAACTGTTTTTT

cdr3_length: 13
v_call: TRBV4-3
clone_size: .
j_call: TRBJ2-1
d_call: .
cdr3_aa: CASSQGGVREQFF
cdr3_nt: TGCGCCAGCAGCCAAGGCGGGGTTCGAGAGCAGTTCTTC

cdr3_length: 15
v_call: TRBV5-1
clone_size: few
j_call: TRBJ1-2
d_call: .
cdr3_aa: CASSPTTDRSGGYTF
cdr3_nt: TGCGCCAGCAGCCCAACTACTGACAGGTCGGGGGGCTACACCTTC

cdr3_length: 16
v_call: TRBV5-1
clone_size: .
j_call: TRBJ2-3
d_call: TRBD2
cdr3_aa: CASSWGASGSTDTQYF
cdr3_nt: TGCGCCAGCAGCTGGGGGGCTAGCGGGTCCACAGATACGCAGTATTTT

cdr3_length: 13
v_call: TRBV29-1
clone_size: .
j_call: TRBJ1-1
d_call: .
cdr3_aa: CSVYLRLNTEAFF
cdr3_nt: TGCAGCGTGTATCTGCGATTGAACACTGAAGCTTTCTTT

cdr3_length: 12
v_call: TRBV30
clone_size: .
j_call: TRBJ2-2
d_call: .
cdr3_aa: CACDTSHHHLFF
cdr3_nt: TGTGCCTGTGACACCTCCCACCATCATCTGTTTTTT

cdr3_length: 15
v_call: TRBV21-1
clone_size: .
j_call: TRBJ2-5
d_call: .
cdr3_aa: CASSKRQEIQETQYF
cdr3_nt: TGTGCCAGCAGCAAGCGACAGGAGATCCAAGAGACCCAGTACTTC

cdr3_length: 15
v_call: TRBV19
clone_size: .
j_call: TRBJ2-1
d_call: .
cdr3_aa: CASSIDRRDYNEQFF
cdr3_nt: TGTGCCAGTAGTATAGATCGGAGGGATTACAATGAGCAGTTCTTC

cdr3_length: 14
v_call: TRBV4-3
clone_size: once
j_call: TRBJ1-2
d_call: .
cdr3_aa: CASSHARESYGYTF
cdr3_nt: TGCGCCAGCAGCCACGCACGGGAGAGCTATGGCTACACCTTC

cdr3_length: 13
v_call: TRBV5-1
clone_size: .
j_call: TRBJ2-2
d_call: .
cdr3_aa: CASSLGDTGELFF
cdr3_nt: TGCGCCAGCAGCTTAGGAGACACCGGGGAGCTGTTTTTT

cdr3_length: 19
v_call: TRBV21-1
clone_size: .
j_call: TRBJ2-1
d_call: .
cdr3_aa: CASSPILSGNQSSYNEQFF
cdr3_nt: TGTGCCAGCAGTCCAATTCTTAGCGGGAACCAGAGCTCCTACAATGAGCAGTTCTTC

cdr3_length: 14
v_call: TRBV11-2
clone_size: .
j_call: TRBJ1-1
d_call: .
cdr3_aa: CASSLDPGDTEAFF
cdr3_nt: TGTGCCAGCAGCTTAGATCCCGGGGACACTGAAGCTTTCTTT

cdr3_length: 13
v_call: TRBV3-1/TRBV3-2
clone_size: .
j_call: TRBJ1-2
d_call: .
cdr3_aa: CASSQGRGYGYTF
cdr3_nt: TGTGCCAGCAGCCAAGGACGGGGTTATGGCTACACCTTC

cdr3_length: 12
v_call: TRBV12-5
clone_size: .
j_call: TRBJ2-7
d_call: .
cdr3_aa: CASGAGLGEQYF
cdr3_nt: TGTGCTAGTGGTGCGGGCCTTGGTGAGCAGTACTTC

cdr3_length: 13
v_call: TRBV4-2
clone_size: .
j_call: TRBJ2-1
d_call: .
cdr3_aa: CASSQDRVNEQFF
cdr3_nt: TGTGCCAGCAGCCAAGATCGGGTGAATGAGCAGTTCTTC

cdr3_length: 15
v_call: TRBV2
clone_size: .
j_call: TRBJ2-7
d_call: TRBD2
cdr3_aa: CASSEGAGRAYEQYF
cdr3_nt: TGTGCCAGCAGTGAAGGGGCCGGGAGGGCCTACGAGCAGTACTTC

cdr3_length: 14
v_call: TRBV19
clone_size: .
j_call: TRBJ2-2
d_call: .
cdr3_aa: CATLAGFYPGELFF
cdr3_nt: TGTGCCACACTAGCCGGCTTTTATCCCGGGGAGCTGTTTTTT